This T cell receptor beta chain is drawn from a study of graft-versus-host responses after intestinal transplantation. Overall study results and limits: Peak circulating GvH clone levels tracked with early post-transplant HvG declines.

Co-plated with 200,000 CFSE-labeled responder cells were 200,000 irradiated, violet-dye-labeled stimulator cells. The data were produced by immunoSEQ multiplex PCR, yet TCRdb's version contains in-frame clones alone and is incomplete. Of about 12,000 clones in the sample, under 45% were seen once. This CDR3 is 15 amino acids long. V was clipped by 4 bases and J by 3 bases; unmatched bases: 6. Germline V gives CDR1 MRHNA, CDR2 SNTAGT. The receptor comes from a human patient who received an intestinal transplant. The chain recombines TRBV6-4 with TRBJ2-7; 10 positions match TRBD1. Sequencing was performed on alloreactive CD8+ T cells from a mixed lymphocyte reaction culture, taken before intestinal transplant. The subset was: CFSE-low proliferating T cells sorted from roughly six-day pre-transplant mixed lymphocyte reaction (GvH or HvG direction). CDR3 loop: CASSARTGGNYEQYF. CDR3 bases: TGTGCCAGCAGTGCCCGGACAGGGGGGAACTACGAGCAGTACTTC.